These T cell receptor beta chains were read from a single sample in a study of identical twins. MiXCR was run by TCRdb on the 5' RACE reads, yielding one entry per CDR3 protein. Of a few hundred thousand distinct CDR3 sequences in the sample, roughly 9.7% were seen once. The data also belong to a second study, concerning yellow fever vaccine responses in identical twins.

Sequences were obtained from CD8+ T cells sorted from blood. The receptor set was obtained from a young woman in good health. Both conserved end residues are part of each CDR3. A D gene is named only where the DNA matches it firmly. Clone size is stated in some rows and not others, as once, few, many or a class when expanded.

j_gene	abundance	v_gene	d_gene	CDR3aa	CDR3nt
TRBJ2-3	many	TRBV3-1	NA	CASSWNGVSTDTQYF	TGTGCCAGCAGCTGGAATGGAGTTAGCACAGATACGCAGTATTTT
TRBJ2-5	many	TRBV12-3/TRBV12-4	TRBD1	CASSFGRGYQETQYF	TGTGCCAGCAGTTTTGGCAGGGGGTACCAAGAGACCCAGTACTTC
TRBJ2-3	NA	TRBV7-9	NA	CASSLGWTVGVTDTQYF	TGTGCCAGCAGCTTAGGGTGGACAGTTGGGGTGACAGATACGCAGTATTTT
TRBJ2-1	many	TRBV4-3	NA	CASSQDEGSADEQFF	TGCGCCAGCAGCCAAGATGAAGGTAGCGCTGATGAGCAGTTCTTC
TRBJ2-5	many	TRBV15	TRBD2	CATSRAPGLAGTETQYF	TGTGCCACCAGCAGAGCACCGGGACTAGCGGGTACTGAGACCCAGTACTTC
TRBJ2-1	NA	TRBV7-9	NA	CASSPADRNEQFF	TGTGCCAGCAGCCCCGCCGACAGGAATGAGCAGTTCTTC
TRBJ2-6	few	TRBV7-8	NA	CASSLRAATTARGANVLTF	TGTGCCAGCAGCTTAAGGGCAGCCACAACCGCGCGCGGGGCCAACGTCCTGACTTTC
TRBJ1-4	few	TRBV4-3	NA	CASSQDLWETNEKLFF	TGCGCCAGCAGCCAAGATCTGTGGGAGACTAATGAAAAACTGTTTTTT
TRBJ2-1	NA	TRBV30	NA	CAWSVMGAREQFF	TGTGCCTGGAGTGTAATGGGGGCGCGGGAGCAGTTCTTC
TRBJ1-1	NA	TRBV7-9	NA	CASSLGDEGVAAFF	TGTGCCAGCAGCTTAGGAGACGAGGGAGTTGCGGCTTTCTTT
TRBJ2-5	many	TRBV28	NA	CASGRLGQETQYF	TGTGCCAGCGGCCGCCTTGGGCAAGAGACCCAGTACTTC
TRBJ2-1	few	TRBV6-2/TRBV6-3	TRBD1	CASSYDRGLYNEQFF	TGTGCCAGCAGTTATGACAGGGGATTGTACAATGAGCAGTTCTTC